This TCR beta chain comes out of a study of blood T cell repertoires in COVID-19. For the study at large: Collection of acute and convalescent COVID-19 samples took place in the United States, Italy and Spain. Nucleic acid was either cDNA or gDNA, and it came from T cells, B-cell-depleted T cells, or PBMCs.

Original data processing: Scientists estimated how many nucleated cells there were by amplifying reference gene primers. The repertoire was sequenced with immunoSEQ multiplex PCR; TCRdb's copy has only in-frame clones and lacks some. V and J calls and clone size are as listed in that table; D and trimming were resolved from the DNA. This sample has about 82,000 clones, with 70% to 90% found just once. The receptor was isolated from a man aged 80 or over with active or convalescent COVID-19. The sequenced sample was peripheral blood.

As DNA, the CDR3 is TGCAGCGTTGAAGTGAGCGGGAAGCCCGGGGAGCTGTTTTTT. As protein: CSVEVSGKPGELFF. The chain joins TRBV29-1 to TRBJ2-2; 7 bases fit TRBD2. V shed 1 base, J shed 6 bases, and the junction held 5 bases outside the gene matches. Germline-derived CDR1 and CDR2 are SQVTM and ANQGSEA. This CDR3 has 14 residues.